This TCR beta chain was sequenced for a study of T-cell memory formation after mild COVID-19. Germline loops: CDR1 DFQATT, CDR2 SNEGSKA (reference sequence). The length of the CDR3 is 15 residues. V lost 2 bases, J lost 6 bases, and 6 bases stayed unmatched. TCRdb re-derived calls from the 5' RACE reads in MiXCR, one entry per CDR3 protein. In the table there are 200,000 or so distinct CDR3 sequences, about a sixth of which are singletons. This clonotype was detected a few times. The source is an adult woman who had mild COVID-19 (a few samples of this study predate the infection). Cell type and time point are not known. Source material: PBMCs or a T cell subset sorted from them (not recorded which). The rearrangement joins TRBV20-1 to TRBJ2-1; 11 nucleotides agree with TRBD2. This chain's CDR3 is CSARWGTSGGNEQFF. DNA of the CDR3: TGCAGTGCTAGATGGGGGACTAGCGGCGGCAATGAGCAGTTCTTC.